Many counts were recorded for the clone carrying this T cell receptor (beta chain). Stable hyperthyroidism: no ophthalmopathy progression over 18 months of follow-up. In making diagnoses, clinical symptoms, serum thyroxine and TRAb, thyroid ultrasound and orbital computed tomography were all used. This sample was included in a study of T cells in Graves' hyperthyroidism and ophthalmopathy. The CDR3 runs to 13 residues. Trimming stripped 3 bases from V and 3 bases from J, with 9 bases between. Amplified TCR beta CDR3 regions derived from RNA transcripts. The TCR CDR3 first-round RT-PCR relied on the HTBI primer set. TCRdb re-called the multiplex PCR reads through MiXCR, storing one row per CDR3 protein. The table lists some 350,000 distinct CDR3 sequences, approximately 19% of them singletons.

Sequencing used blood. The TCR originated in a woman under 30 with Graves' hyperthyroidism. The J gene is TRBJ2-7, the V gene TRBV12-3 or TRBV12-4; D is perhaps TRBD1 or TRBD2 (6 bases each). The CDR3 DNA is TGTGCCAGCAGTTTCGGGGGCCGCTACGAGCAGTACTTC. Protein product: CASSFGGRYEQYF.